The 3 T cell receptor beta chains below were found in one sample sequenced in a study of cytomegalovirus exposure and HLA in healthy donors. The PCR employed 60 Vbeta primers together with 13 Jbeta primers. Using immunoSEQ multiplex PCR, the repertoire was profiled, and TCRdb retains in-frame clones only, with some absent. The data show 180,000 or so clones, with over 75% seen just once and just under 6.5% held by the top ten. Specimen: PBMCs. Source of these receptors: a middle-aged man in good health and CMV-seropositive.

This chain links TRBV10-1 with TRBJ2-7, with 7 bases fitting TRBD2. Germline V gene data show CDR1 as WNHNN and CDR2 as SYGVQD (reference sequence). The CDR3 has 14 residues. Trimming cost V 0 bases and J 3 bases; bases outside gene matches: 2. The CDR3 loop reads CASSESASGYEQYF. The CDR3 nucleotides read TGCGCCAGCAGTGAGTCGGCTAGCGGCTACGAGCAGTACTTC.

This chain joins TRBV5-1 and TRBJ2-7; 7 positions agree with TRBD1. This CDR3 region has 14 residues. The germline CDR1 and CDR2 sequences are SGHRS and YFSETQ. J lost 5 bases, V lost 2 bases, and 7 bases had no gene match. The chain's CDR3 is CASSFDRVRHEQYF. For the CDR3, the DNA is TGCGCCAGCAGCTTTGACAGGGTTAGGCACGAGCAGTACTTC. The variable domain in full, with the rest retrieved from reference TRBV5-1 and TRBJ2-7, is KAGVTQTPRYLIKTRGQQVTLSCSPISGHRSVSWYQQTPGQGLQFLFEYFSETQRNKGNFPGRFSGRQFSNSRSEMNVSTLELGDSALYLCASSFDRVRHEQYFGPGTRLTVT.

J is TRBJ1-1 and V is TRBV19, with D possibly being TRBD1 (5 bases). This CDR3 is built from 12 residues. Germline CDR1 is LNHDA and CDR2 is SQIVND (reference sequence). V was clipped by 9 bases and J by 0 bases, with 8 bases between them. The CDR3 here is CARGRMNTEAFF. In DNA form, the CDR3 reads TGTGCCAGGGGGCGCATGAACACTGAAGCTTTCTTT.